Shown below are 12 T cell receptor beta chains from a single sample sequenced in a study of OX40 agonist ivuxolimab in advanced cancers. Measured with immunoSEQ multiplex PCR; TCRdb has only the in-frame clones, and not every one. Among 70,000 or so clones listed, around 89% were seen once. Material: CD4+ or CD8+ T cells sorted from blood, obtained in a trial of the OX40 agonist ivuxolimab. These receptors were taken from an adult with an advanced solid tumor such as melanoma, head and neck, liver or kidney cancer.

V is TRBV6-5 and J is TRBJ2-7; perhaps TRBD2 as D (6 bases). The CDR3 loop spans 15 amino acids. Germline-derived CDR1 and CDR2 are MNHEY and SVGAGI. V shed 0 bases and J shed 3 bases, with 12 bases lying between them. This CDR3 reads CASSYSTSGVYEQYF. The CDR3 DNA is TGTGCCAGCAGTTACTCGACTAGTGGGGTCTACGAGCAGTACTTC.

The CDR3: CASSLDRVDQPQHF. The CDR3 DNA sequence: TGTGCCAGCAGCCTAGACAGGGTTGACCAGCCCCAGCATTTT. The chain joins TRBV28 to TRBJ1-5; 7 bases line up with TRBD1. The CDR3 sequence is 14 residues long. The junction had 9 bases not matched to a gene; V was cut back by 6 bases and J by 7 bases. Per germline, CDR1 MDHEN and CDR2 SYDVKM.

As regards this clone: The same CDR3 arises from other DNA sequences in this sample as well. This chain joins TRBV19 and TRBJ1-5, with TRBD1 as a possible D gene (6 bases). Per germline, CDR1 LNHDA and CDR2 SQIVND (reference sequence). Trimming removed 6 bases from V and 4 bases from J, with 13 bases in between. CDR3 length equals 14 residues. In nucleotides, the CDR3 is TGTGCCAGTAGCCCACAGCAGGGGAATCAGCCCCAGCATTTT. Translation gives CASSPQQGNQPQHF.

The rearrangement links TRBV10-1 to TRBJ2-3; the D gene could be TRBD1 or TRBD2 (6 bases each). The CDR3 extends over 14 amino acids. Germline CDR1 is WNHNN and CDR2 is SYGVQD (reference sequence). The ends were cut back, 6 bases at V and 5 bases at J, with 15 bases in the middle. The DNA of the CDR3 is TGCGCCAGCAGCTTATCGGGGGCGAGAGATACGCAGTATTTT. It codes for CASSLSGARDTQYF.

The chain recombines TRBV29-1 with TRBJ2-1; 11 bases fit TRBD1. The CDR3 loop spans 14 amino acids. Germline CDR1 reads SQVTM; CDR2 reads ANQGSEA. The V and J ends lost 5 bases and 5 bases, in that order; junction bases with no gene match: 5. The CDR3 DNA sequence: TGCAGCGTTACCGGACAGGGGGCCCACAATGAGCAGTTCTTC. Its translation: CSVTGQGAHNEQFF.

The chain joins TRBV27 to TRBJ2-4; possibly TRBD1 or TRBD2 for D (6 bases each). V lost 6 bases, J lost 9 bases, and 27 bases lay in between. CDR3 size: 17 residues. Germline lookup yields CDR1 MNHEY and CDR2 SMNVEV (reference sequence). The CDR3, as DNA: TGTGCCAGCAGACGGGGGCCGACCGGACAGTCCGGGGGCATTCAGTACTTC. Translated, it gives CASRRGPTGQSGGIQYF.

The V call is TRBV6-1, the J call TRBJ2-2; D gene uncertain. V dropped 6 bases and J dropped 8 bases, with 13 bases sitting between them. The CDR3 has 13 residues. Germline values: CDR1 MNHNS, CDR2 SASEGT. CDR3 nucleotide sequence: TGTGCCAGCAGAGAGACTGTCAGGGGGGAGCTGTTTTTT. It is translated as CASRETVRGELFF.

V and J are TRBV7-6 and TRBJ2-5; 7 nucleotides align to TRBD2. Germline V gene sequence: CDR1 SGHVS, CDR2 FNYEAQ. V gave up 1 base and J gave up 4 bases; unmatched junction bases: 9. The CDR3 totals 16 residues. CDR3 coding DNA: TGTGCCAGCAGCTTAGAGGCACCACCGGGGGGAGAGACCCAGTACTTC. Translation: CASSLEAPPGGETQYF.

V is TRBV2 and J is TRBJ2-2; the match to TRBD2 covers 8 bases. Unmatched junction bases numbered 5, after V lost 4 bases and J lost 4 bases. CDR1 is SNHLY and CDR2 is FYNNEI in the germline V gene. The CDR3 loop spans 15 amino acids. The CDR3 DNA is TGTGCCAGCAGTGTTCGGACTAGCAGCACCGGGGAGCTGTTTTTT. Residues: CASSVRTSSTGELFF.

The rearrangement links TRBV11-3 to TRBJ1-4; 8 nucleotides line up with TRBD1. The germline V gene has CDR1 SGHNT and CDR2 YENEEA. V gave up 4 bases and J gave up 6 bases; unmatched junction bases: 7. CDR3 length equals 15 residues. The CDR3 nucleotides are TGTGCCAGCAGCTCAACACAGGGGGTGGATGAAAAACTGTTTTTT. Its protein is CASSSTQGVDEKLFF. Full variable domain (remainder filled in from reference TRBV11-3 and TRBJ1-4): EAGVVQSPRYKIIEKKQPVAFWCNPISGHNTLYWYLQNLGQGPELLIRYENEEAVDDSQLPKDRFSAERLKGVDSTLKIQPAELGDSAVYLCASSSTQGVDEKLFFGSGTQLSVL.

This chain uses TRBV11-3 with TRBJ2-3; maybe TRBD2 (5 bases). CDR1 SGHNT and CDR2 YENEEA come from the germline V gene. Trimming took 1 base from V and 2 from J, leaving 13 bases between them. CDR3 length equals 16 residues. The CDR3 sequence is CASSLGAYGDTDTQYF. CDR3 DNA: TGTGCCAGCAGCTTAGGGGCTTACGGGGACACAGATACGCAGTATTTT. Full variable domain (remainder filled in from reference TRBV11-3 and TRBJ2-3): EAGVVQSPRYKIIEKKQPVAFWCNPISGHNTLYWYLQNLGQGPELLIRYENEEAVDDSQLPKDRFSAERLKGVDSTLKIQPAELGDSAVYLCASSLGAYGDTDTQYFGPGTRLTVL.

The V and J genes are TRBV4-1 and TRBJ2-1; D is perhaps TRBD2 (6 bases). Between the trimmed V and J ends, which lost 1 base and 3 bases, there was a span of 13 bases. CDR3 length: 16 amino acids. The germline gives CDR1 MGHRA, CDR2 YSYEKL. The CDR3: CASSQGSGGFYNEQFF. CDR3 coding DNA: TGCGCCAGCAGCCAAGGTTCTGGGGGGTTCTACAATGAGCAGTTCTTC.